This T cell receptor beta chain was profiled in a study of blood T cell repertoires in COVID-19. About the research overall: T cells, B-cell-depleted T cells, or PBMCs provided the cDNA or gDNA that served as material.

In the authors' workflow: Estimation of nucleated cell counts relied on the amplification of reference gene primers. Sequencing was performed with immunoSEQ multiplex PCR; in TCRdb, only in-frame clones are kept and a portion is missing. V, J and clone size are taken as reported in that table, and D and trimming were inferred from the DNA itself. The sample yields about 200,000 clones, less than 95% seen once. Seattle's enrolled individuals joined amid active infection and were then monitored longitudinally. In regard to this clone: This sample also contains other DNA sequences that code for the same CDR3.

Specimen: peripheral blood. This clonotype was sampled from a man younger than 45 with COVID-19, enrolled during active disease.

The CDR3 protein is CASSLGPGYGYTF. The CDR3, as DNA: TGTGCCAGCAGCTTAGGACCGGGCTATGGCTACACCTTC. This chain uses TRBV11-2 with TRBJ1-2; unclear D gene. Germline V lookup: CDR1 SGHAT, CDR2 FQNNGV. This CDR3 is 13 amino acids long. Trimming took off 1 base at V and 4 bases at J, with 7 bases between the two ends.